Sequencing of this T cell receptor (beta chain) was carried out in a study of tumor-infiltrating lymphocytes in primary liver carcinoma. Priming with a constant-region primer yielded TCR beta cDNA from roughly 490 ng total RNA. Libraries covering TCR beta were generated through three nested multiplex PCR rounds (using a slightly modified ARM-PCR). TRBV1-TRBV30 forward primers and a C-beta reverse primer were used in the first two PCR rounds, which each ran for 9 to 10 cycles. TCRdb processed the multiplex PCR reads anew with MiXCR; each CDR3 protein has one entry. The data show about 74,000 distinct CDR3 sequences, about 72% seen once. From unsorted bulk tissue weighing about 18-30 mg, DNA and RNA were co-extracted. Uniformly, tumor samples exhibited a viable tumor cell fraction exceeding 80%. Trimming took off 0 bases at V and 2 bases at J, with 8 bases between the two ends. Germline CDR1 and CDR2: SGHVS and FNYEAQ. The CDR3 totals 14 residues.

This clonotype was detected only a few times. Its antigen remains unknown. Study observations and caveats: Relative to blood, tumors carried a significantly larger fraction of the repertoire in their top 250 clones (p = 0.039).

Material: liver tumor tissue from sampling region 4. Stated subset: tumor region T4, right-lateral pole. The chain is built from TRBV7-6 and TRBJ2-7; D call uncertain. This TCR was sampled from a man aged 35 to 55 with primary liver carcinoma and hepatitis B virus infection. The CDR3, as DNA: TGTGCCAGCAGCTTAGCAGCCGAGGCCTACGAGCAGTACTTC. It is translated as CASSLAAEAYEQYF.